This T cell receptor beta chain was documented in a study of blood T cell repertoires in COVID-19. Study-wide context: Some COVID-19 samples were acute and others convalescent; all came from the United States, Italy and Spain.

Per the germline V gene, CDR1 is LGHDT and CDR2 is YNNKEL (reference sequence). V lost 4 bases, J lost 13 bases, and 29 bases lay in between. CDR3 size: 18 residues. Assay: immunoSEQ multiplex PCR; the TCRdb copy retains only in-frame clones and omits some. The table includes about 110,000 clones, roughly 87% detected once. The chain couples TRBV3-1 (or the pseudogene TRBV3-2) to TRBJ1-6; a weak D match, TRBD1 (5 bases). Material for sequencing was peripheral blood. This clonotype was sampled from a man in his fifties with acute or convalescent COVID-19. The CDR3 region is CASSLHLLTTGLVGPLHF. The CDR3 region has the DNA TGTGCCAGCAGCCTTCACCTTCTAACAACAGGATTGGTTGGGCCCCTCCACTTT.